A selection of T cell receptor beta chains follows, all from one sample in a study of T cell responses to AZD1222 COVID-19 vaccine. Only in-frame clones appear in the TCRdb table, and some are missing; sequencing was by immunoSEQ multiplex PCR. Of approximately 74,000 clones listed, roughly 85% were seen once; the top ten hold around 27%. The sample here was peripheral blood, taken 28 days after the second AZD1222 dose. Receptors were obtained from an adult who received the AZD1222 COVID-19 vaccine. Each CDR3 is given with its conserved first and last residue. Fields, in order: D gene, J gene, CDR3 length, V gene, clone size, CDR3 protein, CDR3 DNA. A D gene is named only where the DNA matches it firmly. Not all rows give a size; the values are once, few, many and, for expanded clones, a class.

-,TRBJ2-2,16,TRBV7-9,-,CASSFSGGTNTGELFF,TGTGCCAGCAGCTTCTCCGGGGGAACGAACACCGGGGAGCTGTTTTTT
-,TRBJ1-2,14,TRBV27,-,CASRLTTGFYGYTF,TGTGCCAGCAGATTGACCACAGGATTCTATGGCTACACCTTC
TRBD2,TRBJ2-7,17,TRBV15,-,CATSREPGLARPYEQYF,TGTGCCACCAGCAGAGAACCGGGACTAGCGAGGCCCTACGAGCAGTACTTC
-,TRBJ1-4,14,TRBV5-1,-,CASSLGSTNEKLFF,TGCGCCAGCAGCTTGGGGTCAACTAATGAAAAACTGTTTTTT
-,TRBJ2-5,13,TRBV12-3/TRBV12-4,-,CASSFSAQETQYF,TGTGCCAGCAGTTTTTCAGCCCAAGAGACCCAGTACTTC
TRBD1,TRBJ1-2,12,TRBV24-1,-,CATSERTGGYTF,TGTGCCACCAGTGAAAGGACAGGGGGCTACACCTTC
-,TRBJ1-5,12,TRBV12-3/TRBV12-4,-,CASRNGNQPQHF,TGTGCCAGTCGGAACGGCAATCAGCCCCAGCATTTT
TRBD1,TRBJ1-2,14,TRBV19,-,CATKTGPQGYGYTF,TGTGCCACCAAGACAGGGCCCCAGGGCTATGGCTACACCTTC
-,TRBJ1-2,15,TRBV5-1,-,CASSLGGAPNYGYTF,TGCGCCAGCAGCTTGGGGGGGGCGCCTAACTATGGCTACACCTTC
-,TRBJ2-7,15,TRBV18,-,CASSPYRTGTYEQYF,TGTGCCAGCTCACCCTATCGGACTGGGACCTACGAGCAGTACTTC
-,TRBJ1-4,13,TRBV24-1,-,CATSGLGDEKLFF,TGTGCCACCAGTGGCCTAGGGGATGAAAAACTGTTTTTT
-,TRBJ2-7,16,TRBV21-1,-,CASSNSRKRGAYEQYF,TGTGCCAGCAGCAACTCTCGGAAGCGGGGGGCCTACGAGCAGTACTTC
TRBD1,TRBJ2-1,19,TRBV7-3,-,CASSLIQGAFSPLGNEQFF,TGTGCCAGCAGCTTAATCCAGGGGGCGTTTTCCCCCCTTGGCAATGAGCAGTTCTTC
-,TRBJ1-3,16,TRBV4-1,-,CASSQEGDRWGDTIYF,TGCGCCAGCAGCCAAGAGGGTGACAGGTGGGGTGACACCATATATTTT
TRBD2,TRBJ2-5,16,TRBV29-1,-,CSVEDLSREGSETQYF,TGCAGCGTTGAAGATCTGAGCAGGGAGGGTTCGGAGACCCAGTACTTC
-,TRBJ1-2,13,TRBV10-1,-,CASSESLTYGYTF,TGCGCCAGCAGTGAGTCACTGACCTATGGCTACACCTTC
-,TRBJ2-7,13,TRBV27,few,CASSFRFSYEQYF,TGTGCCAGCAGTTTCAGGTTCTCCTACGAGCAGTACTTC
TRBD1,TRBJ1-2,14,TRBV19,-,CASIKGASNYGYTF,TGTGCCAGTATTAAGGGGGCATCTAACTATGGCTACACCTTC
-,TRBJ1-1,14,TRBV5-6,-,CASSLGQQNTEAFF,TGTGCCAGCAGCTTAGGACAACAGAACACTGAAGCTTTCTTT
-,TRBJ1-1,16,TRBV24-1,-,CATSDLRAGRDTEAFF,TGTGCCACCAGTGATTTGAGGGCAGGGAGGGACACTGAAGCTTTCTTT
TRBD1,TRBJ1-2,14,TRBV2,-,CASRPPGQGNGYTF,TGTGCCAGCAGGCCTCCGGGACAGGGGAATGGCTACACCTTC
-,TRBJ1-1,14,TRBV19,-,CASSMKGFLREAFF,TGTGCCAGTAGTATGAAGGGGTTCCTCCGTGAGGCTTTCTTT
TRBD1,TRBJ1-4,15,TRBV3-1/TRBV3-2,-,CASSLWTGTNEKLFF,TGTGCCAGCAGCCTTTGGACAGGAACTAATGAAAAACTGTTTTTT
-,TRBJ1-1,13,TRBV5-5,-,CASSLPGNTEAFF,TGTGCCAGCAGCTTACCAGGGAACACTGAAGCTTTCTTT
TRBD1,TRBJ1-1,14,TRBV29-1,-,CSVGQGSFGTEAFF,TGCAGCGTCGGACAGGGGTCTTTTGGCACTGAAGCTTTCTTT
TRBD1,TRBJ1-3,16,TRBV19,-,CASQDRGSPWGNTIYF,TGTGCCAGCCAAGACAGGGGCTCCCCTTGGGGAAACACCATATATTTT
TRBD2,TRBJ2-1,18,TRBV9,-,CASSEHFSGSSSYNEQFF,TGTGCCAGCAGCGAGCACTTTAGCGGGTCAAGCTCCTACAATGAGCAGTTCTTC
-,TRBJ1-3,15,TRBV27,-,CASSLRGGRGYTIYF,TGTGCCAGCAGTTTACGTGGGGGGCGAGGGTACACCATATATTTT
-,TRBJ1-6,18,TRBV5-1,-,CASSRVVGESSYNSPLHF,TGCGCCAGCAGCCGCGTAGTGGGGGAGAGCTCCTATAATTCACCCCTCCACTTT
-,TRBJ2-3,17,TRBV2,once,CASRWPPGTRDTDTQYF,TGTGCCAGCAGGTGGCCACCGGGAACAAGGGACACAGATACGCAGTATTTT
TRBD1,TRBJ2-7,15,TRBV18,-,CASSPGQGISYEQYF,TGTGCCAGCTCACCCGGACAGGGGATTTCCTACGAGCAGTACTTC
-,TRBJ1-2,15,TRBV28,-,CASSPPGSPNYGYTF,TGTGCCAGCAGTCCCCCCGGCAGTCCTAACTATGGCTACACCTTC
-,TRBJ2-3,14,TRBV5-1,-,CASKAVPFTDTQYF,TGCGCCAGCAAGGCCGTGCCCTTCACAGATACGCAGTATTTT
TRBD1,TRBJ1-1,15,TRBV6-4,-,CASRTGTGSGTEAFF,TGTGCCAGCAGAACCGGGACAGGGAGTGGCACTGAAGCTTTCTTT
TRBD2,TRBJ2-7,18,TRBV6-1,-,CASSEALWAIAGGYEQYF,TGTGCCAGCAGTGAAGCGCTATGGGCCATAGCGGGGGGCTACGAGCAGTACTTC
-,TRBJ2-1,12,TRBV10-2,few,CASSTMINEQFF,TGCGCCAGCAGTACGATGATCAATGAGCAGTTCTTC
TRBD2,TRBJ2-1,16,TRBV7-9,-,CASSPIRLAGDNEQFF,TGTGCCAGCAGCCCAATCAGACTAGCGGGAGACAATGAGCAGTTCTTC